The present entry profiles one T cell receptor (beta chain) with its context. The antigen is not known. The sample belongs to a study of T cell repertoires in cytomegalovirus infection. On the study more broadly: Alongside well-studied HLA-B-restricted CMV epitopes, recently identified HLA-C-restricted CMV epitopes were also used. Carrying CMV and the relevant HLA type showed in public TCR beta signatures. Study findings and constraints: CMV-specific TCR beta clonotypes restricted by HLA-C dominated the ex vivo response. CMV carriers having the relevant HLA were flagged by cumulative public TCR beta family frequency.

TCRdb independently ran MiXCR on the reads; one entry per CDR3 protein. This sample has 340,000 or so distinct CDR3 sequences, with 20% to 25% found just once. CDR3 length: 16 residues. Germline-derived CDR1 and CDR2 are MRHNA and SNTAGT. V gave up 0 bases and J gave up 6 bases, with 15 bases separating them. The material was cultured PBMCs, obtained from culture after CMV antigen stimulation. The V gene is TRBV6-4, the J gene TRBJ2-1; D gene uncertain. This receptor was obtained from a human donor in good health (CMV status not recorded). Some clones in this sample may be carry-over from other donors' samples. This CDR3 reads CASSDSVRVDINEQFF. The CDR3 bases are TGTGCCAGCAGTGACTCGGTGAGAGTTGATATCAATGAGCAGTTCTTC.